This TCR beta chain comes out of a study of siplizumab effects on memory and regulatory T cells. As regards this clone: Its antigen is unknown.

Assays were performed on 95,000 to 100,000 TCR templates per sample. Profiling relied on immunoSEQ multiplex PCR, and the TCRdb table lists in-frame clones only, not all of them. Here the sample spans about 94,000 clones, 94% being singletons. Findings of the study overall: A minor fraction of alloreactive clones, and no more, mapped to unstimulated subsets. In the presence of siplizumab, alloreactive sequences traceable to unstimulated CD4+ memory cells were significantly reduced.

The CDR3 extends over 16 amino acids. V lost 7 bases to trimming and J lost 6 bases, with 23 bases between them. The germline CDR1 and CDR2 sequences are MDHEN and SYDVKM. The source is a human donor in good health. The sample consisted of non-Treg CD4+ T cells sorted from blood. The genes are TRBV28 and TRBJ2-3; possible D gene TRBD1, 6 bases. CDR3 sequence reads: CASTEQGPPILDTQYF. The CDR3, as DNA: TGTGCCAGCACCGAGCAGGGGCCGCCGATTTTGGATACGCAGTATTTT.